Following are 11 T cell receptor beta chains from one sample sequenced in a study of control samples from healthy donors and cancer patients. Only in-frame clones appear in the TCRdb table, and some are missing; sequencing was by immunoSEQ multiplex PCR. The data show 130,000 or so clones, with around 94% seen just once and 12% to 15% held by the top ten. The sample comprised PBMCs. These receptors came from a man in his 60s with colorectal cancer.

The chain carries TRBV6-6 and TRBJ2-1; the match to TRBD2 covers 9 bases. V was clipped by 6 bases and J by 0 bases; unmatched bases: 15. The CDR3 spans 19 residues. Germline V CDR1 and CDR2: MNHNY, SVGAGI (reference sequence). The DNA for the CDR3 is TGTGCCAGCAGCTCTCTAGCGGGGCCGTTCCCGAGCTCCTACAATGAGCAGTTCTTC. It encodes CASSSLAGPFPSSYNEQFF.

The V gene is TRBV2, the J gene TRBJ1-2; 8 nucleotides align to TRBD1. CDR3 length: 14 amino acids. The trim removed 6 bases at V and 4 bases at J, leaving 7 bases unmatched. Germline V gene data show CDR1 as SNHLY and CDR2 as FYNNEI. CDR3 in DNA: TGTGCCAGCAGCCAGACAGGGGAAGGCTATGGCTACACCTTC. Translated: CASSQTGEGYGYTF.

V and J are TRBV12-5 and TRBJ1-1, with D possibly matching TRBD1 (5 bases). The CDR3 is 12 residues long. Germline V gives CDR1 LGHNT, CDR2 FRNRAP. V shed 7 bases and J shed 7 bases, with 13 bases lying between them. Here the CDR3 DNA reads TGTGCTAGTGCCTGGGACTTCGGTGAAGCTTTCTTT. As protein: CASAWDFGEAFF.

V and J are TRBV18 and TRBJ1-3; 10 bases match TRBD1. V shed 2 bases and J 0 bases; nucleotides not matched to a gene: 4. Germline assignment: CDR1 KGHSH and CDR2 LQKENI. This CDR3 spans 17 amino acids. This chain's CDR3 is CASSPGTGASSGNTIYF. The CDR3, as DNA: TGTGCCAGCTCACCAGGGACAGGGGCTAGCTCTGGAAACACCATATATTTT.

The J gene is TRBJ2-5, the V gene TRBV20-1, with D maybe TRBD2 (6 bases). Trimming shortened V by 3 bases and J by 2 bases, and 13 bases separated the two germline ends. CDR3 length equals 14 residues. Per the germline V gene, CDR1 is DFQATT and CDR2 is SNEGSKA (reference sequence). The CDR3 loop is CSASRAGQQETQYF. The CDR3 DNA sequence: TGCAGTGCTAGTCGGGCGGGGCAACAAGAGACCCAGTACTTC.

V and J are TRBV5-8 and TRBJ1-6; TRBD1 matches 7 bases. The CDR3 is made up of 15 amino acids. The germline gives CDR1 SGHTS, CDR2 YDEGEE. Germline trimming cut 4 bases from V and 5 bases from J; bases unmatched to any gene: 6. CDR3 sequence: CASSNRQGDNSPLHF. Written as DNA, the CDR3 is TGTGCCAGCAGCAACCGACAGGGAGATAATTCACCCCTCCACTTT.

The genes are TRBV25-1 and TRBJ1-1; TRBD1 matches 8 bases. Trimming cost V 0 bases and J 6 bases; bases outside gene matches: 6. This CDR3 has 15 residues. Germline V lookup: CDR1 MGHDK, CDR2 SYGVNS. For the CDR3, the DNA is TGTGCCAGCAGTGAATATGGGACAGGTCGCGCTGAAGCTTTCTTT. Its translation: CASSEYGTGRAEAFF.

V and J are TRBV5-8 and TRBJ1-2; D unresolved. The germline V gene encodes CDR1 SGHTS and CDR2 YDEGEE. The V gene lost 4 bases and the J gene lost 8 bases, with 15 bases spanning the gap. The CDR3 has 13 amino acids. CDR3 bases: TGTGCCAGCAGCGTGACAAAGACGGGCGGCTACACCTTC. Encoded protein: CASSVTKTGGYTF.

The chain couples TRBV6-2 or TRBV6-3 to TRBJ2-1; 15 bases are shared with TRBD2. The J segment lost 2 bases and the V segment lost 5 bases, leaving 10 bases of the junction unmatched. The germline V gene has CDR1 MNHEY and CDR2 SVGEGT. The CDR3 consists of 19 residues. CDR3 in amino acids: CASSGTGTSGGSTYNEQFF. The DNA of the CDR3 is TGTGCCAGCAGTGGAACCGGGACTAGCGGGGGGTCCACCTACAATGAGCAGTTCTTC.

On this clone itself: The DNA is left out, because the CDR3 cannot be placed on it with certainty; the CDR3 is given as TCRdb lists it. This chain uses TRBV21-1 with TRBJ1-2; no check of the table's D call, TRBD1, against the DNA was made. TRBV21-1 is a pseudogene locus. The CDR3 is 15 amino acids long, termini counted. CDR3 amino acids: CASSKVGRGSYGYTF.

The rearrangement uses TRBV28 and TRBJ2-6, with D uncertain. The V and J ends lost 6 bases and 0 bases respectively, with 18 bases between them. CDR1 and CDR2 from the germline V gene are MDHEN and SYDVKM. The CDR3 is 18 amino acids. CDR3 bases: TGTGCCAGCAGAACACAGTGGGGATTCCGCTCTGGGGCCAACGTCCTGACTTTC. It encodes CASRTQWGFRSGANVLTF.